Each of the 25 T cell receptor beta chains below was sequenced from the same sample in a study of blood T cells in healthy people across ages. Combining a sample-barcoded 5' primer with a J-beta primer mix, a second PCR ran for 7 to 11 cycles. Each CDR3 protein gets one entry after TCRdb re-called the 5' RACE reads with MiXCR. The sample holds about a million distinct CDR3 sequences, roughly two fifths seen once. Sequences were obtained from blood. These receptors originate from a man between 18 and 29 years old in good health.

V gene TRBV12-3 or TRBV12-4 combines with J gene TRBJ2-7; 8 positions agree with TRBD1. CDR3 length equals 13 residues. The J segment lost 2 bases and the V segment lost 5 bases, leaving 2 bases of the junction unmatched. The CDR3 is CASSADRAYEQYF. CDR3 in DNA: TGTGCCAGCAGTGCGGACAGGGCCTACGAGCAGTACTTC.

This clonotype was seen more than once but under ten times. This chain links TRBV14 with TRBJ1-4; D gene uncertain. Deletions cut 5 bases from V and 3 bases from J, with 16 bases between. CDR1 is SGHDN, CDR2 FVKESK, per germline. CDR3 size: 16 residues. Written as DNA, the CDR3 is TGTGCCAGCAGCTTGGGCCAAGGTTTAGCTAATGAAAAACTGTTTTTT. Its translation: CASSLGQGLANEKLFF.

This clonotype has ten or more counts. The chain carries TRBV29-1 and TRBJ1-2; D gene unclear. This CDR3 has 13 residues. CDR1 SQVTM and CDR2 ANQGSEA come from the germline V gene. The V end lost 6 bases, the J end lost 6 bases, and 17 bases lay between the germline ends. CDR3 DNA: TGCAGCGTCTCGCGCCCACTATCAGATGGCTACACCTTC. Encoded protein: CSVSRPLSDGYTF.

V is TRBV20-1 and J is TRBJ1-2; D may be TRBD1 (5 bases). This CDR3 has 13 amino acids. With 3 bases removed from V and 3 bases from J, the gap between germline ends came to 11 bases. Germline CDR1 and CDR2: DFQATT and SNEGSKA (reference sequence). The DNA of the CDR3 is TGCAGTGCTAGTGGGGGGTCGGACTATGGCTACACCTTC. Translating gives CSASGGSDYGYTF.

V usage is TRBV6-5 and J usage is TRBJ2-7; a weak D match, TRBD1 (5 bases). V gave up 3 bases and J gave up 2 bases, with 17 bases separating them. Germline CDR1 MNHEY, CDR2 SVGAGI. The CDR3 is 16 amino acids. The chain's CDR3 is CASSYSQGTPTYEQYF. CDR3 nucleotide sequence: TGTGCCAGCAGTTATAGTCAGGGCACACCAACCTACGAGCAGTACTTC.

In its sample, this clonotype was seen a few times. The chain combines TRBV29-1 with TRBJ2-2; possible D gene TRBD1, 5 bases. Germline-derived CDR1 and CDR2 are SQVTM and ANQGSEA. V lost 4 bases and J lost 5, with 14 bases in between. The CDR3 runs to 14 residues. CDR3 loop: CSVVGSPGTGELFF. The CDR3 region has the DNA TGCAGCGTTGTGGGGTCCCCAGGGACCGGGGAGCTGTTTTTT.

The chain combines TRBV4-3 with TRBJ2-7, with 12 bases that match TRBD2. Near its end, the DNA agrees better with TRBJ2-5, so the J call may be wrong. The germline V gene has CDR1 LGHNA and CDR2 YSLEER. The CDR3 extends over 16 amino acids. This CDR3 is CASSRQLAGGQETQYF. The CDR3 DNA sequence: TGCGCCAGCAGCCGACAACTAGCGGGGGGCCAAGAGACCCAGTACTTC.

This rearrangement joins TRBV3-1 to TRBJ2-1; tentative D call: TRBD1 (5 bases). The better agreement between TRBJ2-7 and the DNA end casts doubt on the J call. Germline loops: CDR1 LGHDT, CDR2 YNNKEL (reference sequence). This CDR3 contains 16 residues. The CDR3 region is CASSQGGGGSYNEQYF. In nucleotides, the CDR3 is TGTGCCAGCAGCCAAGGGGGCGGCGGCTCCTACAATGAGCAGTACTTC.

As concerns this clonotype: A single base separates this from a much larger clone, so it may be a read error. The chain combines TRBV4-3 with TRBJ1-2; no reliable D call. From germline, CDR1 is LGHNA and CDR2 YSLEER. The CDR3 covers 13 residues. Deletions cut 0 bases from V and 3 bases from J, with 5 bases between. CDR3 nucleotide sequence: TGCGCCAGCAGCCAAGAGCGAGACTATGGCTACACCTTC. It specifies CASSQERDYGYTF.

The chain couples TRBV20-1 to TRBJ2-3; the match to TRBD2 covers 11 bases. Germline V gives CDR1 DFQATT, CDR2 SNEGSKA (reference sequence). Trimming took 3 bases from V and 4 from J; bases not matched to a gene: 9. This CDR3 has 16 amino acids. The CDR3 DNA reads TGCAGTGCTAGTCGTCTAACTAGCGGGGGCGCAGATACGCAGTATTTT. The encoded protein is CSASRLTSGGADTQYF.

The V gene is TRBV6-2 or TRBV6-3, the J gene TRBJ1-5, with D unresolved. Deletions cut 0 bases from V and 9 bases from J, with 12 bases between. This CDR3 has 14 residues. CDR1 is MNHEY, CDR2 SVGEGT, per germline. CDR3 in DNA: TGTGCCAGCAGTTACTCAACACCCGGTCGGCCCCAGCATTTT. This encodes CASSYSTPGRPQHF.

The chain couples TRBV7-3 to TRBJ2-1; tentatively, D is TRBD1 or TRBD2 (6 bases each). The CDR3 extends over 14 amino acids. V shed 8 bases and J shed 3 bases, with 14 bases lying between them. The germline V gene encodes CDR1 SGHTA and CDR2 FQGTGA. DNA of the CDR3: TGTGCCAGCGCCCGGGGGCTAGACTACAATGAGCAGTTCTTC. This gives the protein CASARGLDYNEQFF. Drawing the rest from reference TRBV7-3 and TRBJ2-1, the complete variable domain is GAGVSQTPSNKVTEKGKYVELRCDPISGHTALYWYRQSLGQGPEFLIYFQGTGAADDSGLPNDRFFAVRPEGSVSTLKIQRTERGDSAVYLCASARGLDYNEQFFGPGTRLTVL.

The chain uses TRBV6-1 and TRBJ2-7; TRBD1 might be the D (6 bases). Trimming shortened V by 6 bases and J by 7 bases, and 28 bases separated the two germline ends. Germline CDR1 MNHNS, CDR2 SASEGT. The CDR3 runs to 17 residues. CDR3 amino acids: CASRKGLTSGGVNEQYF. CDR3 nucleotides: TGTGCCAGCAGGAAGGGTCTTACTAGTGGGGGCGTCAATGAGCAGTACTTC.

This chain connects TRBV29-1 to TRBJ2-1; D remains ambiguous. Germline V gives CDR1 SQVTM, CDR2 ANQGSEA. The CDR3 is 10 residues long. V was shortened by 7 bases and J by 8 bases, with 9 bases between the two germline ends. The CDR3 loop reads CSGVGYEQFF. CDR3 nucleotides: TGCAGCGGTGTTGGGTATGAGCAGTTCTTC.

In its sample, this clonotype was seen many times. The rearrangement links TRBV4-1 to TRBJ1-1, with TRBD1 identical over 10 bases. The CDR3 is 14 amino acids. Germline trimming cut 3 bases from V and 2 bases from J; bases unmatched to any gene: 0. CDR1 and CDR2 (germline): MGHRA, YSYEKL. The DNA for the CDR3 is TGCGCCAGCAGCCAGACAGGGGGCAACACTGAAGCTTTCTTT. Protein: CASSQTGGNTEAFF.

The chain is built from TRBV6-1 and TRBJ1-1; 7 bases are shared with TRBD1. The germline V gene encodes CDR1 MNHNS and CDR2 SASEGT. J gave up 3 bases and V 0 bases, and 4 bases lay outside the gene matches. The CDR3 contains 15 residues. The CDR3 loop is CASSEAGQSYTEAFF. The CDR3 coding sequence is TGTGCCAGCAGTGAAGCGGGACAGTCCTACACTGAAGCTTTCTTT.

Details on this clonotype: A junction boundary mismatches the germline segment, possibly from a read error. This rearrangement joins TRBV12-3 or TRBV12-4 to TRBJ1-5; no clear D. The CDR3 spans 14 residues. DNA of the CDR3: TGTGCCAGCAGTTCCCGGGAGCACAAGCAGCCCCTGCATTTT. Encoded protein: CASSSREHKQPLHF.

This clonotype showed up many times. V and J are TRBV12-3 or TRBV12-4 and TRBJ1-2; possibly TRBD1 for D (5 bases). V was shortened by 3 bases and J by 2 bases, with 10 bases between the two germline ends. The CDR3 has 14 amino acids. CDR3: CASSFGGVNYGYTF. The CDR3 DNA reads as TGTGCCAGCAGTTTCGGGGGTGTCAACTATGGCTACACCTTC.

The chain uses TRBV5-1 and TRBJ1-1; possibly TRBD1 for D (5 bases). Trimming shortened V by 2 bases and J by 0 bases, and 8 bases separated the two germline ends. Germline V gene lookup returns CDR1 SGHRS and CDR2 YFSETQ. This CDR3 has 14 residues. The CDR3 bases are TGCGCCAGCAGCTTTAAGGACATGAACACTGAAGCTTTCTTT. Translating gives CASSFKDMNTEAFF.

There are a few counts of this clonotype. CDR3 DNA: TGCGCCAGCAGCCAAGATACAGGGACCTACGAGCAGTACTTC. Translated: CASSQDTGTYEQYF. This chain joins TRBV4-3 and TRBJ2-7, with D possibly being TRBD1 (6 bases). V was trimmed by 0 bases and J by 2 bases, leaving 8 bases between them. The length of the CDR3 is 14 residues. Germline CDR1 and CDR2: LGHNA and YSLEER.

The V call is TRBV10-3, the J call TRBJ2-1, with D tentatively TRBD2 (5 bases). The J call may be mistaken, given a closer DNA end match to TRBJ2-7. The CDR3 covers 16 residues. Germline CDR1 reads ENHRY; CDR2 reads SYGVKD. DNA of the CDR3: TGTGCCATCAGTGGGGCTAGCCCTAGCTCCTACAATGAGCAGTACTTC. Its translation: CAISGASPSSYNEQYF.

This clonotype was recorded a few times. The chain combines TRBV11-1 with TRBJ2-7; a weak D match, TRBD1 (6 bases). Trimming removed 2 bases at V and 2 bases at J, with 10 bases between. From germline, CDR1 is SGHAT and CDR2 FQDESV (reference sequence). The CDR3 spans 14 residues. CDR3 amino acids: CASSLRGMAYEQYF. The CDR3 region has the DNA TGTGCCAGCAGCTTAAGGGGGATGGCCTACGAGCAGTACTTC.

The V call is TRBV10-3, the J call TRBJ1-4; possibly TRBD1 for D (5 bases). Trimming pared 10 bases from V and 3 bases from J, leaving 12 bases between. The CDR3 contains 13 residues. In germline, CDR1 is ENHRY, CDR2 SYGVKD. The CDR3 DNA sequence: TGTGCCACCAGGGAGGGATCTAATGAAAAACTGTTTTTT. Amino acid sequence: CATREGSNEKLFF.

The J gene is TRBJ2-7, the V gene TRBV28; perhaps TRBD2 as D (6 bases). V was clipped by 4 bases and J by 0 bases, with 19 bases between them. This CDR3 region has 17 residues. CDR1 and CDR2 (germline): MDHEN, SYDVKM. Here the CDR3 DNA reads TGTGCCAGCAGTTCAAGTGGAGGGAGCGGACTCTCCTACGAGCAGTACTTC. This translates into CASSSSGGSGLSYEQYF.

The chain has TRBV20-1 and TRBJ2-1; 11 bases match TRBD1. V shed 0 bases, J shed 6 bases, and the junction held 13 bases outside the gene matches. The CDR3 extends over 18 amino acids. In germline, CDR1 is DFQATT, CDR2 SNEGSKA (reference sequence). In DNA form, the CDR3 reads TGCAGTGCTAGAGACCTAACCACCGGGACAGGGGGTCCCAATGAGCAGTTCTTC. Residues: CSARDLTTGTGGPNEQFF.